Listed below are T cell receptor beta chains from one sample, sequenced in a study of shared clonotypes between healthy human individuals. The repertoire was sequenced with immunoSEQ multiplex PCR; TCRdb's copy has only in-frame clones and lacks some. Of some 2,400,000 clones listed, more than 90% were seen once; the top ten hold less than 0.15%. Input material: naive CD4+ T cells sorted from blood. Receptors were obtained from a man aged 18 to 30 in good health. CDR3s include the opening cysteine and the closing phenylalanine or tryptophan. D genes are given only for firm matches. The listing skips clone size in some rows; elsewhere it reads once, few, many or a size class.

cdr3_aa	cdr3_nt	v_call	d_call	clone_size	j_call
CASSLGQGGQGLYEQYF	TGTGCCAGCAGCTTAGGGCAGGGGGGACAGGGGCTCTACGAGCAGTACTTC	TRBV7-2	TRBD1	-	TRBJ2-7
CASRPDRTTNEKLFF	TGTGCCAGCAGGCCTGACAGGACAACTAATGAAAAACTGTTTTTT	TRBV28	-	-	TRBJ1-4
CASSADSAYGYTF	TGTGCCAGCAGTGCGGACAGCGCCTATGGCTACACCTTC	TRBV6-1	-	-	TRBJ1-2
CASRGQVLFNQPQHF	TGTGCCAGCAGAGGACAGGTCCTCTTCAATCAGCCCCAGCATTTT	TRBV28	TRBD1	-	TRBJ1-5
CASSLTLGGTSENIQYF	TGTGCCAGCAGCCTAACATTGGGGGGGACTAGCGAAAACATTCAGTACTTC	TRBV9	TRBD2	-	TRBJ2-4
CAISGLAGVSYEQYF	TGTGCCATCAGTGGACTAGCGGGAGTGTCCTACGAGCAGTACTTC	TRBV10-3	TRBD2	-	TRBJ2-7
CASSDSQSYEQYF	TGTGCCAGTTCAGACTCCCAGTCCTACGAGCAGTACTTC	TRBV19	-	-	TRBJ2-7
CASKVQGNSGNTIYF	TGTGCCAGCAAAGTACAGGGGAACTCTGGAAACACCATATATTTT	TRBV6-1	TRBD1	-	TRBJ1-3
CASSLALGLAPSYNEQFF	TGTGCCAGCAGCTTAGCGCTCGGACTAGCTCCCTCCTACAATGAGCAGTTCTTC	TRBV7-2	TRBD2	-	TRBJ2-1
CSVRGLAGGPDTGELFF	TGCAGCGTTAGGGGACTAGCGGGAGGGCCTGACACCGGGGAGCTGTTTTTT	TRBV29-1	TRBD2	-	TRBJ2-2
CASRRGPSPDTQYF	TGTGCCAGCAGGCGGGGACCATCCCCAGATACGCAGTATTTT	TRBV27	-	once	TRBJ2-3
CASKGQQWAEAFF	TGTGCCAGCAAAGGACAGCAGTGGGCTGAAGCTTTCTTT	TRBV6-5	-	-	TRBJ1-1
CASSLAQNYGYTF	TGTGCCAGCAGCTTAGCTCAGAACTATGGCTACACCTTC	TRBV7-9	-	-	TRBJ1-2
CSAGEPTRRYF	TGCAGTGCTGGGGAGCCCACGAGGAGGTACTTC	TRBV20-1	-	-	TRBJ2-7
CSARFSYGYTF	TGCAGTGCTAGGTTTAGCTATGGCTACACCTTC	TRBV20-1	-	-	TRBJ1-2
CASSSPTGSTEAFF	TGTGCCAGCAGCTCCCCTACGGGGTCCACTGAAGCTTTCTTT	TRBV5-4	-	-	TRBJ1-1
CASSPQNSPLHF	TGTGCCAGCAGCCCCCAGAATTCACCCCTCCACTTT	TRBV7-2	-	-	TRBJ1-6
CASSPGGNTEAFF	TGCGCCAGCAGCCCCGGTGGGAACACTGAAGCTTTCTTT	TRBV5-1	-	-	TRBJ1-1
CASSPRGNSNQPQHF	TGTGCCAGCAGCCCCAGGGGTAATAGCAATCAGCCCCAGCATTTT	TRBV2	-	-	TRBJ1-5
CASSQDASTDTQYF	TGTGCCAGCAGCCAGGACGCCAGCACAGATACGCAGTATTTT	TRBV4-2	-	-	TRBJ2-3
CASSIQGAGQPQHF	TGTGCCAGCAGCATACAGGGGGCAGGCCAGCCCCAGCATTTT	TRBV28	TRBD1	-	TRBJ1-5
CASSPGTGGAYGYTF	TGTGCCAGCAGCCCCGGGACAGGGGGCGCCTATGGCTACACCTTC	TRBV7-9	TRBD1	once	TRBJ1-2
CASSPSDGYGYTF	TGTGCCAGCTCACCATCGGACGGCTATGGCTACACCTTC	TRBV18	-	-	TRBJ1-2
CASSFLLYTEAFF	TGTGCCAGCAGCTTTCTCCTGTACACTGAAGCTTTCTTT	TRBV7-2	-	-	TRBJ1-1
CASRPMGVINTEAFF	TGTGCCAGCAGACCCATGGGGGTAATAAACACTGAAGCTTTCTTT	TRBV5-4	-	-	TRBJ1-1
CASSLVDGTYEQYF	TGTGCCAGCAGCTTAGTTGACGGCACTTACGAGCAGTACTTC	TRBV7-2	-	-	TRBJ2-7
CASSFDRGLNYGYTF	TGTGCCAGCAGCTTCGACAGGGGCCTTAACTATGGCTACACCTTC	TRBV5-5	TRBD1	-	TRBJ1-2
CASSQEGLAGKPQETQYF	TGTGCCAGCAGCCAAGAGGGGCTAGCGGGAAAACCCCAAGAGACCCAGTACTTC	TRBV14	TRBD2	once	TRBJ2-5
CASSTTRTANEQFF	TGTGCCAGCAGTACGACTAGAACGGCCAATGAGCAGTTCTTC	TRBV6-1	-	-	TRBJ2-1
CASSDSDTGNTIYF	TGCGCCAGCAGTGACTCGGACACTGGAAACACCATATATTTT	TRBV10-1	-	-	TRBJ1-3
CASSIGQGKPDTQYF	TGTGCCAGTAGTATCGGACAGGGGAAGCCAGATACGCAGTATTTT	TRBV19	TRBD1	-	TRBJ2-3
CASSRTSGLTDTQYF	TGTGCCAGCAGCCGGACTAGCGGCCTCACAGATACGCAGTATTTT	TRBV5-5	TRBD2	-	TRBJ2-3
CASLRSSNTGELFF	TGTGCCAGCCTTAGGAGTTCGAACACCGGGGAGCTGTTTTTT	TRBV6-1	-	-	TRBJ2-2
CASSPGGVETQYF	TGTGCCAGCAGCCCGGGGGGCGTGGAGACCCAGTACTTC	TRBV5-8	-	-	TRBJ2-5
CASSPRDRPSSPLHF	TGTGCCAGCAGTCCCCGGGACAGACCATCTTCACCCCTCCACTTT	TRBV28	TRBD1	once	TRBJ1-6
CASSRRGVGETQYF	TGTGCCAGCAGCCGTCGGGGGGTAGGAGAGACCCAGTACTTC	TRBV28	TRBD2	-	TRBJ2-5
CASSQVVTGISEKLFF	TGCGCCAGCAGCCAAGTAGTAACAGGGATTAGTGAAAAACTGTTTTTT	TRBV4-3	-	-	TRBJ1-4
CASSRLFSYEQYF	TGTGCCAGCAGCCGGCTTTTCTCCTACGAGCAGTACTTC	TRBV6-6	-	-	TRBJ2-7
CASSYGGPDTQYF	TGTGCCAGCAGTTATGGTGGGCCAGATACGCAGTATTTT	TRBV6-5	-	-	TRBJ2-3
CASRMTSSGANVLTF	TGTGCCAGCAGGATGACCTCCTCTGGGGCCAACGTCCTGACTTTC	TRBV11-2	-	-	TRBJ2-6
CASSHPVWGNTEAFF	TGCGCCAGCAGCCATCCCGTTTGGGGGAACACTGAAGCTTTCTTT	TRBV4-1	-	-	TRBJ1-1
CASSLGASGQETQYF	TGTGCCAGCAGCTTGGGGGCTAGCGGGCAAGAGACCCAGTACTTC	TRBV5-6	TRBD2	-	TRBJ2-5
CASSQEGGGNQPQHF	TGCGCCAGCAGCCAAGAGGGGGGTGGCAATCAGCCCCAGCATTTT	TRBV4-1	-	-	TRBJ1-5
CASSSIRQGDGYTF	TGTGCCAGCAGCTCGATCCGACAGGGAGATGGCTACACCTTC	TRBV7-9	TRBD1	few	TRBJ1-2
CASSSRQGAVEQYF	TGCGCCAGCAGCTCACGACAGGGAGCGGTCGAGCAGTACTTC	TRBV5-1	TRBD1	-	TRBJ2-7
CASSLPGGGTDTQYF	TGCGCCAGCAGCTTGCCAGGGGGCGGCACAGATACGCAGTATTTT	TRBV5-1	TRBD1	-	TRBJ2-3
CASSLSAGTTKETQYF	TGTGCCAGCAGCTTATCCGCCGGGACTACCAAAGAGACCCAGTACTTC	TRBV7-2	TRBD2	-	TRBJ2-5
CASGRTKSDNEQFF	TGTGCCAGTGGGAGAACAAAATCGGACAATGAGCAGTTCTTC	TRBV19	-	-	TRBJ2-1
CASSYRSMNTGELFF	TGCGCCAGCAGCTATAGGTCAATGAACACCGGGGAGCTGTTTTTT	TRBV5-1	-	-	TRBJ2-2
CASSTAVGSYEQYF	TGTGCCAGCAGCACAGCGGTCGGGTCCTACGAGCAGTACTTC	TRBV7-2	-	-	TRBJ2-7
CASSLMGASTDTQYF	TGTGCCAGCTCGTTGATGGGAGCTAGCACAGATACGCAGTATTTT	TRBV7-2	-	-	TRBJ2-3
CASSPGTSGSYNEQFF	TGTGCCAGCTCACCAGGGACTAGCGGCTCCTACAATGAGCAGTTCTTC	TRBV18	TRBD2	few	TRBJ2-1
CASSIGDSNTGELFF	TGTGCCAGTAGTATAGGGGACAGCAACACCGGGGAGCTGTTTTTT	TRBV19	TRBD1	once	TRBJ2-2